These 12 T cell receptor beta chains were sequenced from one sample in a study of low-dose radiotherapy and immunotherapy resistance in tumors (dated by TCRdb to the early 2020s). Read against the paper, the sample's time point label means: before trial treatment. This sample was sequenced with an Illumina MiniSeq. First-strand cDNA was synthesized using Superscript III and a set of TRAV- and TRBV-specific primers, so that both TCRalpha and TCRbeta chains were covered. TCRs were amplified with Phusion for around 19 PCR cycles, with a constant-region primer paired with the adapter attached to the V primers. TCRdb reprocessing: public reads trimmed at Q25 with fastp, clones called with MiXCR, in-frame beta chains kept. Every CDR3 protein is listed once, alongside the most common genes and DNA of its rows. This sample has 85,000 to 100,000 distinct CDR3 sequences in its table, and more than 8% of those were observed once. Under 1.1% of the sample is in the top ten clones.

The specimen comprised PBMCs, sampled before treatment. These receptors originate from a male donor with prostate cancer.

This clonotype was counted ten times or more. The rearrangement uses TRBV18 and TRBJ2-7; 10 positions agree with TRBD2. The germline V gene has CDR1 KGHSH and CDR2 LQKENI. J lost 5 bases, V lost 5 bases, and 9 bases had no gene match. This CDR3 is 15 amino acids long. The CDR3 loop reads CASSSTSGPPDEQYF. CDR3 sequence (DNA): TGTGCCAGCTCATCGACTAGCGGGCCCCCCGACGAGCAGTACTTC.

This clonotype was detected ten times or more. The V gene is TRBV28, the J gene TRBJ2-1, with D possibly TRBD2 on 6 matching bases. Germline CDR1 and CDR2: MDHEN and SYDVKM. V was pared by 6 bases and J by 0 bases, with 12 bases between. The CDR3 covers 15 residues. The CDR3 sequence: CASRYGGTSYNEQFF. CDR3 nucleotides: TGTGCCAGCAGGTATGGGGGGACCTCCTACAATGAGCAGTTCTTC.

This clonotype has a handful of counts. Here the CDR3 DNA reads TGCAGTGCTAGGGGACAGGGCGTAGATACGCAGTATTTT. It codes for CSARGQGVDTQYF. The V gene is TRBV20-1, the J gene TRBJ2-3; 9 bases fit TRBD1. Germline V lookup: CDR1 DFQATT, CDR2 SNEGSKA (reference sequence). The V segment lost 3 bases and the J segment 5 bases; nucleotides outside the gene matches: 3. This CDR3 is 13 amino acids long.

This clonotype was detected ten times or more. The CDR3 coding sequence is TGTGCCAGCAGCTTAAGGGGATCAGCGGATGAGCAGTTCTTC. It encodes CASSLRGSADEQFF. This chain connects TRBV7-6 to TRBJ2-1; D could derive from TRBD1 or TRBD2 (5 bases each). The CDR3 consists of 14 residues. V dropped 2 bases and J dropped 8 bases, with 13 bases sitting between them. The germline gives CDR1 SGHVS, CDR2 FNYEAQ.

This clonotype was counted ten times or more. This sequence joins TRBV28 and TRBJ2-6; no reliable D call. The CDR3 covers 15 residues. In germline, CDR1 is MDHEN, CDR2 SYDVKM. Trimming took off 6 bases at V and 0 bases at J, with 9 bases between the two ends. The CDR3, as DNA: TGTGCCAGCAGGGGAAGGGACTCTGGGGCCAACGTCCTGACTTTC. This gives the protein CASRGRDSGANVLTF.

For this clonotype: This likely traces to a read error, being one base from a far larger clone. The V gene is TRBV9, the J gene TRBJ2-2; no firm D call. Germline V CDR1 and CDR2: SGDLS, YYNGEE. There are 15 residues in the CDR3. Trimming left V 4 bases short and J 4 bases short, with 14 bases between. The DNA of the CDR3 is TGTGCCAGCAGCCCATGGGCAGGACGCACCGGGGAGCTGTTTTTT. Translation gives CASSPWAGRTGELFF.

This clonotype was counted at least ten times. The chain links TRBV4-1 to TRBJ2-1; TRBD1 matches at 7 bases. Trimming cost V 0 bases and J 6 bases; bases outside gene matches: 2. CDR1 is MGHRA and CDR2 is YSYEKL in the germline V gene. The length of the CDR3 is 14 residues. Here the CDR3 reads CASSQDRTGNEQFF. CDR3 sequence (DNA): TGCGCCAGCAGCCAAGACCGGACAGGCAATGAGCAGTTCTTC.

Ten or more counts support this clonotype. This chain joins TRBV6-2 or TRBV6-3 and TRBJ2-7; 10 bases map to TRBD2. There are 14 residues in the CDR3. In germline, CDR1 is MNHEY, CDR2 SVGEGT. Losses at the gene ends were 6 bases for V and 6 bases for J; bases not matched to a gene: 8. The CDR3 nucleotides are TGTGCCAGCAGCAAGGGACTAGCGTGGACCGAGCAGTACTTC. Translating it yields CASSKGLAWTEQYF.

In its sample, this clonotype was seen many times. J is TRBJ2-1 and V is TRBV9, with D possibly called TRBD1 or TRBD2 (5 bases each). The germline V and J ends were trimmed by 4 bases and 9 bases, with 26 bases remaining between them. Germline values: CDR1 SGDLS, CDR2 YYNGEE. The CDR3 is 17 residues long. CDR3 amino acids: CASSQTHSGTRWGEQFF. In nucleotides, the CDR3 is TGTGCCAGCAGCCAGACTCACTCAGGGACCCGGTGGGGTGAGCAGTTCTTC.

This clonotype occurred many times. The gene calls are TRBV20-1 and TRBJ2-3; 7 positions agree with TRBD2. Germline trimming cut 4 bases from V and 7 bases from J; bases unmatched to any gene: 8. The CDR3 is 13 amino acids. Germline loops: CDR1 DFQATT, CDR2 SNEGSKA (reference sequence). The CDR3 spells CSANAGAPNTQYF. CDR3 bases: TGCAGTGCTAACGCGGGAGCCCCGAATACGCAGTATTTT.

This clonotype was observed many times. This chain uses TRBV10-3 with TRBJ1-2; D call uncertain. V lost 0 bases and J 2 bases, leaving 7 bases between the germline ends. Germline assignment: CDR1 ENHRY and CDR2 SYGVKD. This CDR3 has 14 amino acids. CDR3 sequence: CAISESRSNYGYTF. In DNA, the CDR3 is TGTGCCATCAGTGAGTCCCGGTCCAACTATGGCTACACCTTC.

This chain connects TRBV29-1 to TRBJ2-5; D unclear. Germline V gene sequence: CDR1 SQVTM, CDR2 ANQGSEA. There are 10 residues in the CDR3. Trimming removed 5 bases at V and 5 bases at J, with 6 bases between. The CDR3 DNA is TGCAGCGTTTTATCCGAGACCCAGTACTTC. It is translated as CSVLSETQYF.